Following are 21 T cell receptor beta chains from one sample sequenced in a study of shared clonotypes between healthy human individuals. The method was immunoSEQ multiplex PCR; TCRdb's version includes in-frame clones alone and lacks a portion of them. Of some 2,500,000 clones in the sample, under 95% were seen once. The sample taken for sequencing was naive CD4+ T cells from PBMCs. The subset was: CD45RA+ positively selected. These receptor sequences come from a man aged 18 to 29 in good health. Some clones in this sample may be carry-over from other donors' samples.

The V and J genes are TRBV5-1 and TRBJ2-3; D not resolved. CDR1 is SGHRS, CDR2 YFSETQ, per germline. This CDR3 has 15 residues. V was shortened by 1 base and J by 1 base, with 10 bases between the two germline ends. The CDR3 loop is CASSLSLPGTDTQYF. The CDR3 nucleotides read TGCGCCAGCAGCTTGTCCCTTCCCGGCACAGATACGCAGTATTTT.

DNA for the CDR3: TGTGCCAGTAGTATAGATCCGCTAGCGGGAGGCAATGAGCAGTTCTTC. Translation gives CASSIDPLAGGNEQFF. V and J are TRBV19 and TRBJ2-1; 11 bases map to TRBD2. The V gene end was trimmed by 0 bases and the J gene end by 6 bases; junction bases not matched to a gene: 4. The CDR3 contains 16 residues. Germline loops: CDR1 LNHDA, CDR2 SQIVND (reference sequence).

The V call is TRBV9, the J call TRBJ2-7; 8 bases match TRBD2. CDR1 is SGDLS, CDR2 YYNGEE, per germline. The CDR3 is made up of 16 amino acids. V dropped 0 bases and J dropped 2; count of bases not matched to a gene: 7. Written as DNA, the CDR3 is TGTGCCAGCAGCGTAGCCAGCGGGAGCCTCCCCTACGAGCAGTACTTC. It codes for CASSVASGSLPYEQYF.

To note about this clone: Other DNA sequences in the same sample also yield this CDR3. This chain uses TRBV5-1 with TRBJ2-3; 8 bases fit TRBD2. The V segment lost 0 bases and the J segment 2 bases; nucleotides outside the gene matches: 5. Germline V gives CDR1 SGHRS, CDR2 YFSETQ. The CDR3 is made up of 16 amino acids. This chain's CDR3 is CASSLGLAGPTDTQYF. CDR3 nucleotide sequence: TGCGCCAGCAGCTTGGGGCTAGCGGGCCCCACAGATACGCAGTATTTT.

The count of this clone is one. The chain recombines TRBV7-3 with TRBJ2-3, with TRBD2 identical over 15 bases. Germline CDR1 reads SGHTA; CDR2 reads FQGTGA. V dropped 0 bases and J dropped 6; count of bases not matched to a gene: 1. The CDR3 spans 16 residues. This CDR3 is CASSLTGTSGRDTQYF. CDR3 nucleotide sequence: TGTGCCAGCAGCTTAACCGGGACTAGCGGGAGGGATACGCAGTATTTT.

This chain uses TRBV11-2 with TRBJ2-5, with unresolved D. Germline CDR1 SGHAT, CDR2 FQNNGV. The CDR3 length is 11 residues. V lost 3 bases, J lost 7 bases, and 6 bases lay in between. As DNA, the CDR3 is TGTGCCAGCAGCTTTGGTGGGACCCAGTACTTC. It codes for CASSFGGTQYF.

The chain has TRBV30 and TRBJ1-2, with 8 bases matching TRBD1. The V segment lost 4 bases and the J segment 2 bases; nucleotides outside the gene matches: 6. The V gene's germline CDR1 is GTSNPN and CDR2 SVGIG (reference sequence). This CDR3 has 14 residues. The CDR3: CAWTRTGFNYGYTF. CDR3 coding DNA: TGTGCCTGGACTAGGACAGGGTTCAACTATGGCTACACCTTC.

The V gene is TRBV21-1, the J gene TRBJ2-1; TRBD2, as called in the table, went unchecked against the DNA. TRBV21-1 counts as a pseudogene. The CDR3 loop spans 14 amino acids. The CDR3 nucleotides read TGTGCCAGCAGCAGTACCCTAGCGGAGAATGAGCAGTTCTTC. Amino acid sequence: CASSSTLAENEQFF.

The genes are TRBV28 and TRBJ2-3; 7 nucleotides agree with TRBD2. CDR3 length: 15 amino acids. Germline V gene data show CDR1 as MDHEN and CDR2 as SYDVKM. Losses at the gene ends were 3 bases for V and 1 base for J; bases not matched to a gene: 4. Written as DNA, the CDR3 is TGTGCCAGCAGTTTCGCGGGGGTGGGCACAGATACGCAGTATTTT. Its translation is CASSFAGVGTDTQYF.

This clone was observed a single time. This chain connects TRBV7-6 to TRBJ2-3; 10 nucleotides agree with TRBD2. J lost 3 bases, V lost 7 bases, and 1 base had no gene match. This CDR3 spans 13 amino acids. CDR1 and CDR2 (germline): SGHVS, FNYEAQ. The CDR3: CASTSGRTDTQYF. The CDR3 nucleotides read TGTGCCAGCACTAGCGGGAGAACAGATACGCAGTATTTT.

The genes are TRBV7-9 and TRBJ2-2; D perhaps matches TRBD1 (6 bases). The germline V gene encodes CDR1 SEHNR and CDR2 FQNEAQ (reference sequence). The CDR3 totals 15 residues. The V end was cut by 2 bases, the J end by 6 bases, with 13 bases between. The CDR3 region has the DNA TGTGCCAGCAGCTTAATGGCAGGGGATGCCGGGGAGCTGTTTTTT. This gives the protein CASSLMAGDAGELFF.

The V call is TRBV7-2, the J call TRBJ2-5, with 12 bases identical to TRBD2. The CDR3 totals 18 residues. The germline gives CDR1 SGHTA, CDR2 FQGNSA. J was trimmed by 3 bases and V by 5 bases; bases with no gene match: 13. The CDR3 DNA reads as TGTGCCAGCAGCCCTGGACTAGCGGGATGGGGGGTTGAAGAGACCCAGTACTTC. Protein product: CASSPGLAGWGVEETQYF.

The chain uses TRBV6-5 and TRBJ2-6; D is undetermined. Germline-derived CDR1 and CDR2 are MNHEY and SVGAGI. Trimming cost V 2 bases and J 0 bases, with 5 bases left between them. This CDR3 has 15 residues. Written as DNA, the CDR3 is TGTGCCAGCAGTTACAGGCCCTCTGGGGCCAACGTCCTGACTTTC. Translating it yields CASSYRPSGANVLTF.

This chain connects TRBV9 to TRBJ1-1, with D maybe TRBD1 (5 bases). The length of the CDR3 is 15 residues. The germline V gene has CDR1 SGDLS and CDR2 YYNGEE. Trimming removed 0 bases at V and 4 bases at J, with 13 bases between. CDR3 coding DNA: TGTGCCAGCAGCGTAGCTGTGGGGGAGGCCACTGAAGCTTTCTTT. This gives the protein CASSVAVGEATEAFF. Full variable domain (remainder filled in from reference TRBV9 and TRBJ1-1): DSGVTQTPKHLITATGQRVTLRCSPRSGDLSVYWYQQSLDQGLQFLIQYYNGEERAKGNILERFSAQQFPDLHSELNLSSLELGDSALYFCASSVAVGEATEAFFGQGTRLTVV.

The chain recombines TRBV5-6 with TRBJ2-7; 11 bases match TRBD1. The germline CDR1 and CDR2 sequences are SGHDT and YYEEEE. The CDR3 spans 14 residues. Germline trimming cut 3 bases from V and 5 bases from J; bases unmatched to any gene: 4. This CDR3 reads CASSWDRGSDEQYF. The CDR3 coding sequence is TGTGCCAGCAGCTGGGACAGGGGGAGCGACGAGCAGTACTTC.

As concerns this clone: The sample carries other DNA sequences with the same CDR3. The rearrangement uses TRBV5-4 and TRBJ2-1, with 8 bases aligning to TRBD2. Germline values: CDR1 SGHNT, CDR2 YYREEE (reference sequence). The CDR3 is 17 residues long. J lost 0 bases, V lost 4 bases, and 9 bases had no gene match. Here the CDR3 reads CASSAGLAGSSYNEQFF. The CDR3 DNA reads TGTGCCAGCAGCGCGGGTCTAGCGGGTAGCTCCTACAATGAGCAGTTCTTC.

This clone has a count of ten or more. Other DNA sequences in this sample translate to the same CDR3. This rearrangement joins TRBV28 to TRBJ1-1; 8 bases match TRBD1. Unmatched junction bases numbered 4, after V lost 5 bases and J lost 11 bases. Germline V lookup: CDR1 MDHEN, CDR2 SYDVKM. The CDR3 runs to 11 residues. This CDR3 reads CASSNNRGAFF. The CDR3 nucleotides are TGTGCCAGCAGTAATAACAGGGGGGCTTTCTTT.

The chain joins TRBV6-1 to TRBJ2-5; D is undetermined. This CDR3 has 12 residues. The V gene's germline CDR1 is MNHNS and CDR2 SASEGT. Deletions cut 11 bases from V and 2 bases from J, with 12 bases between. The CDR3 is CAGSSNQETQYF. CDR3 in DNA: TGTGCCGGTTCTTCGAATCAAGAGACCCAGTACTTC.

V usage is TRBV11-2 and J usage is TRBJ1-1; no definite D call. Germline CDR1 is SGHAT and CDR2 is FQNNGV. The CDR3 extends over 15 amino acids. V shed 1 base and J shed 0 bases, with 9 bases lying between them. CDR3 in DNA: TGTGCCAGCAGCTTAGGTCTGATGATGAACACTGAAGCTTTCTTT. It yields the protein CASSLGLMMNTEAFF.

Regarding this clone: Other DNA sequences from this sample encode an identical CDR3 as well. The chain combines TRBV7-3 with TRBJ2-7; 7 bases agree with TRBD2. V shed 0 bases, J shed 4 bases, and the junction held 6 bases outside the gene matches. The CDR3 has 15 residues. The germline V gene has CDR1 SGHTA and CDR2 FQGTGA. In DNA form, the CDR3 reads TGTGCCAGCAGCTTAACGCCGGGAGGATCTTACGAGCAGTACTTC. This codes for CASSLTPGGSYEQYF.

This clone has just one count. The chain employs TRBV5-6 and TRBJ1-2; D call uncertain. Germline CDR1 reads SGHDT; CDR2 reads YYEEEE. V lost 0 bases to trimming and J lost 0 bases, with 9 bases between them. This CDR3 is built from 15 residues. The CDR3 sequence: CASSLVQQTNYGYTF. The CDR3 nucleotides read TGTGCCAGCAGCTTGGTGCAGCAAACTAACTATGGCTACACCTTC.